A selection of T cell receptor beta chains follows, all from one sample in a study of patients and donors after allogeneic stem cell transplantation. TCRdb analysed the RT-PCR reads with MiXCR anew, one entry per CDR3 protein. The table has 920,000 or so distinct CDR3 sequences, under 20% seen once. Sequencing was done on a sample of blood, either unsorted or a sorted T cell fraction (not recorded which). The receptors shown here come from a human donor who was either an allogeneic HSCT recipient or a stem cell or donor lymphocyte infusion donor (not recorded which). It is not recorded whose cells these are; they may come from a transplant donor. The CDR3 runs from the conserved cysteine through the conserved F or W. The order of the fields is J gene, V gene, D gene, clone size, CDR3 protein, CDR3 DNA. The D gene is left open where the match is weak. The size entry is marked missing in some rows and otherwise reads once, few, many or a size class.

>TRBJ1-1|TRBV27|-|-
CASSFSTDMNTEAFF
TGTGCCAGCAGTTTCTCGACAGACATGAACACTGAAGCTTTCTTT
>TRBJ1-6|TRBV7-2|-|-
CASSRAVGESPLHF
TGTGCCAGCAGCCGCGCTGTAGGGGAATCACCCCTCCACTTT
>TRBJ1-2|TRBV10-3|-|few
CAISGTKGSLYGYTF
TGTGCCATCAGTGGGACCAAGGGGTCGCTCTATGGCTACACCTTC
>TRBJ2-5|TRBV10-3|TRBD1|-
CAISPIGQGEETQYF
TGTGCCATCAGCCCGATAGGACAGGGAGAAGAGACCCAGTACTTC
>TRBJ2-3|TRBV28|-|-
CASGALEGIGDTQYF
TGTGCCAGCGGAGCGCTGGAAGGGATCGGGGATACGCAGTATTTT
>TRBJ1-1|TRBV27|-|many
CASSLLVHTEAFF
TGTGCCAGCAGTTTACTCGTCCACACTGAAGCTTTCTTT
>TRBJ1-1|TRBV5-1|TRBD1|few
CASSSRDSLYLSEAFF
TGCGCCAGCAGCTCCCGGGACAGCTTATACCTGTCTGAAGCTTTCTTT
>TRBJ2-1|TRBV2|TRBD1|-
CASMGQGKNEQFF
TGTGCCAGCATGGGACAGGGGAAGAATGAGCAGTTCTTC
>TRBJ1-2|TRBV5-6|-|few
CASSFVQGGYGYTF
TGTGCCAGCAGCTTCGTCCAGGGTGGCTATGGCTACACCTTC
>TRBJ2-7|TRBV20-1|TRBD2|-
CSARSLWVAGGDYEQYF
TGCAGTGCTAGAAGCCTCTGGGTAGCGGGAGGGGACTACGAGCAGTACTTC
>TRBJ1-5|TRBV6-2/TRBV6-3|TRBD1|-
CASSYWDRGNQPQHF
TGTGCCAGCAGTTACTGGGACAGGGGCAATCAGCCCCAGCATTTT
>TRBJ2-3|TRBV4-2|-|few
CASSPDYERNTQYF
TGTGCCAGCAGCCCCGATTATGAGCGGAATACGCAGTATTTT
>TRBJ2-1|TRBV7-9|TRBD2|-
CASSSQTSGGAAEQFF
TGTGCCAGCAGCTCACAAACTAGCGGGGGGGCCGCTGAGCAGTTCTTC
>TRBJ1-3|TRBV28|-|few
CASSFQGFRNTIYF
TGTGCCAGCAGCTTTCAGGGGTTCCGAAACACCATATATTTT
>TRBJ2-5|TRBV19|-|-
CASSRASSWTQYF
TGTGCCAGTAGTAGGGCGTCGTCATGGACCCAGTACTTC
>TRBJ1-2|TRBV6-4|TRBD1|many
CASSEEDRRDYGYTF
TGTGCCAGCAGTGAAGAGGACAGGCGGGACTATGGCTACACCTTC
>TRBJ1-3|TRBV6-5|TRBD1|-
CASSYGGQGRSSGNTIYF
TGTGCCAGCAGTTACGGGGGACAGGGGCGATCCTCTGGAAACACCATATATTTT
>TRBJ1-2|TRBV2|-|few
CASSVEGNYGYTF
TGTGCCAGCAGTGTAGAGGGTAACTATGGCTACACCTTC
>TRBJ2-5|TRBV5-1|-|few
CASSPSGGLSETQYF
TGCGCCAGCAGCCCTAGTGGAGGGCTCAGCGAGACCCAGTACTTC
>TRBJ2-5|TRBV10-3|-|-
CAILSGETQYF
TGTGCCATCCTCTCCGGGGAGACCCAGTACTTC
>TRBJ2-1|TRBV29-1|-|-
CSVYGPSSYNEQFF
TGCAGCGTTTATGGCCCGAGCTCCTACAATGAGCAGTTCTTC
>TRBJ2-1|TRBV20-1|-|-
CSASGLYNEQFF
TGCAGTGCTAGTGGCCTATACAATGAGCAGTTCTTC
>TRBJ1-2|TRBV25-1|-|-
CATLKGVGYGYTF
TGTGCCACCCTCAAAGGGGTCGGCTATGGCTACACCTTC
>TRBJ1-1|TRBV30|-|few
CAWSVDWGSTEAFF
TGTGCCTGGAGTGTTGATTGGGGGTCCACTGAAGCTTTCTTT
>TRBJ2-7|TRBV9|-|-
CASSVAPEVIYEQYF
TGTGCCAGCAGCGTAGCCCCTGAGGTGATCTACGAGCAGTACTTC
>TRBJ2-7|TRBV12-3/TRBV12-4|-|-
CASSVGQKGNEQYF
TGTGCCAGCAGTGTTGGACAGAAAGGAAACGAGCAGTACTTC
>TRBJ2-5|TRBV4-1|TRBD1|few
CASSHKQGPETQYF
TGCGCCAGCAGCCACAAACAGGGGCCAGAGACCCAGTACTTC
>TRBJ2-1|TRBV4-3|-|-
CASSPRESGGLNNEQFF
TGCGCCAGCAGCCCTCGGGAGTCAGGGGGTTTGAACAATGAGCAGTTCTTC